The next 5 T cell receptor beta chains were all read from a single sample in a study of early stage breast cancer tumors. The assay was immunoSEQ multiplex PCR, and TCRdb's table has in-frame clones only and misses some. The table lists about 31,000 clones, around 75% of them singletons. Sequenced sample: blood. The receptors were gathered from a person aged 35 to 50 with breast cancer.

This clone was recorded a few times. The CDR3 spells CSVTDRGEAFF. For the CDR3, the DNA is TGCAGCGTTACCGACAGGGGGGAAGCTTTCTTT. The gene calls are TRBV29-1 and TRBJ1-1, with 9 bases that match TRBD1. V was clipped by 5 bases and J by 8 bases; unmatched bases: 3. Per germline, CDR1 SQVTM and CDR2 ANQGSEA. CDR3 size: 11 residues.

The chain has TRBV6-1 and TRBJ2-7; 11 bases align to TRBD1. V was clipped by 7 bases and J by 3 bases; unmatched bases: 5. Looked up from germline, CDR1 is MNHNS and CDR2 is SASEGT. CDR3 length equals 14 residues. The CDR3 sequence is CASTRDRGIYEQYF. The CDR3 DNA follows: TGTGCCAGCACACGGGACAGGGGGATCTACGAGCAGTACTTC.

The chain links TRBV5-1 to TRBJ2-3, with 10 nucleotides matching TRBD2. The CDR3 has 16 residues. CDR1 and CDR2 (germline): SGHRS, YFSETQ. J lost 1 base, V lost 0 bases, and 2 bases had no gene match. As DNA, the CDR3 is TGCGCCAGCAGCTTGGCTGGACTAGCGGGCACAGATACGCAGTATTTT. It translates to CASSLAGLAGTDTQYF.

This chain connects TRBV5-5 to TRBJ2-7, with TRBD1 matching 7 bases. Germline V gene data show CDR1 as SGHKS and CDR2 as YYEKEE (reference sequence). The junction had 6 bases not matched to a gene; V was cut back by 1 base and J by 2 bases. The CDR3 contains 15 residues. The CDR3 region has the DNA TGTGCCAGCAGCTTGATTGGGACAGAAGCCTACGAGCAGTACTTC. It yields the protein CASSLIGTEAYEQYF.

The rearrangement uses TRBV27 and TRBJ1-1, with TRBD1 as a possible D gene (6 bases). The length of the CDR3 is 12 residues. Germline lookup yields CDR1 MNHEY and CDR2 SMNVEV (reference sequence). V was clipped by 10 bases and J by 8 bases, with 17 bases between them. The CDR3 sequence: CANKFGGPEAFF. CDR3 coding DNA: TGTGCCAACAAATTCGGGGGGCCCGAAGCTTTCTTT.